One sample yielded the 10 T cell receptor beta chains listed below, sequenced in a study of shared clonotypes between healthy human individuals. Method: immunoSEQ multiplex PCR; TCRdb's copy keeps in-frame clones and lacks some. Of approximately 2.5 million clones in the sample, 85% to 95% were seen once. Sequenced: naive CD4+ T cells sorted from blood. Subset in this sample: CD45RA+ positively selected. Receptors were obtained from a man between 18 and 29 years old in good health.

The V call is TRBV11-2, the J call TRBJ1-1; maybe TRBD1 (5 bases). Trimming pared 4 bases from V and 1 base from J, leaving 10 bases between. This CDR3 spans 14 amino acids. The germline V gene has CDR1 SGHAT and CDR2 FQNNGV. CDR3 sequence reads: CASSSQAANTEAFF. CDR3 nucleotides: TGTGCCAGCAGCTCACAGGCCGCGAACACTGAAGCTTTCTTT.

The chain employs TRBV7-8 and TRBJ2-2; 11 bases agree with TRBD2. Germline-derived CDR1 and CDR2 are SGHVS and FQNEAQ. This CDR3 comprises 18 residues. J gave up 2 bases and V 5 bases, and 10 bases lay outside the gene matches. CDR3 region: CASSPRLAGNLNTGELFF. The CDR3, as DNA: TGTGCCAGCAGCCCGAGACTAGCGGGGAACCTAAACACCGGGGAGCTGTTTTTT.

This CDR3 is CASSPNNGIPETQYF. The DNA for the CDR3 is TGTGCCAGCAGCCCAAACAACGGCATCCCAGAGACCCAGTACTTC. The chain combines TRBV16 with TRBJ2-5; D not resolved. Deletions cut 4 bases from V and 4 bases from J, with 16 bases between. The CDR3 runs 15 residues. Germline V gene data show CDR1 as KGHSY and CDR2 as FQNENV.

This clone has only one observation. The CDR3 sequence: CASTEKNGYGYTF. Here the CDR3 DNA reads TGTGCCAGCACCGAAAAAAATGGCTATGGCTACACCTTC. The chain has TRBV6-5 and TRBJ1-2; D call uncertain. The germline V gene encodes CDR1 MNHEY and CDR2 SVGAGI. V lost 7 bases, J lost 4 bases, and 13 bases lay in between. This CDR3 has 13 residues.

Points on this clone: This CDR3 is also generated by other DNA sequences in the sample. The chain uses TRBV19 and TRBJ2-3; D not certain. The V end was cut by 6 bases, the J end by 0 bases, with 7 bases between. Germline assignment: CDR1 LNHDA and CDR2 SQIVND (reference sequence). The CDR3 runs 13 residues. Written as DNA, the CDR3 is TGTGCCAGTAGGTTAGGGAGCACAGATACGCAGTATTTT. It codes for CASRLGSTDTQYF.

The J gene is TRBJ1-4, the V gene TRBV9, with D unresolved. The CDR3 contains 13 residues. V gave up 4 bases and J gave up 8 bases, with 12 bases separating them. CDR1 is SGDLS and CDR2 is YYNGEE in the germline V gene. CDR3 DNA sequence: TGTGCCAGCAGCATCGGACCGGGCGAAAAACTGTTTTTT. Its protein is CASSIGPGEKLFF.

The chain links TRBV11-2 to TRBJ2-1; weak D call: TRBD1 (6 bases). CDR1 SGHAT and CDR2 FQNNGV come from the germline V gene. V lost 0 bases and J lost 4, with 10 bases in between. The CDR3 loop spans 15 amino acids. CDR3 sequence reads: CASSLDAGTYNEQFF. CDR3 coding DNA: TGTGCCAGCAGCTTAGACGCCGGGACATACAATGAGCAGTTCTTC.

This clone was seen only once. V gene TRBV21-1 combines with J gene TRBJ1-3; the table's D call TRBD1 went unverified against the DNA. TRBV21-1 constitutes a pseudogene. CDR3 size: 17 residues. The CDR3 protein is CASSILRRGRFGNTIYF. The DNA of the CDR3 is TGTGCCAGCAGCATCTTACGCAGGGGGCGCTTTGGAAACACCATATATTTT.

V gene TRBV7-2 combines with J gene TRBJ2-1; 14 bases are shared with TRBD2. This CDR3 region has 19 residues. Looked up from germline, CDR1 is SGHTA and CDR2 is FQGNSA. With 5 bases clipped from V and 0 bases from J, the junction kept 9 bases outside the gene matches. The CDR3 loop is CASSAATGTSGGSYNEQFF. CDR3 sequence (DNA): TGTGCCAGCAGCGCAGCCACCGGGACTAGCGGGGGCTCCTACAATGAGCAGTTCTTC.

The chain links TRBV2 to TRBJ1-6; D may be TRBD1 (6 bases). This CDR3 is 15 amino acids long. CDR1 SNHLY and CDR2 FYNNEI come from the germline V gene. Trimming shortened V by 6 bases and J by 6 bases, and 15 bases separated the two germline ends. The DNA of the CDR3 is TGTGCCAGCAGGCCAGAACAGGGCCCTAATTCACCCCTCCACTTT. Its translation is CASRPEQGPNSPLHF.